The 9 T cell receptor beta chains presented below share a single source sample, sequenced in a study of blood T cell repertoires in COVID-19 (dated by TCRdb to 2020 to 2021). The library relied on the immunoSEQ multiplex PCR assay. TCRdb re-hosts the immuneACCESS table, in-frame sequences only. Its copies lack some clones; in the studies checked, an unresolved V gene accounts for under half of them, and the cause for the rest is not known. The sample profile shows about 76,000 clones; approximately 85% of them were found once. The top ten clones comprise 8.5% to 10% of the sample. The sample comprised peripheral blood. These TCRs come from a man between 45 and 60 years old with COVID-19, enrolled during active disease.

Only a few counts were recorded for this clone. The CDR3 DNA reads TGTGCCAGCAGCCTCAAAGGGGCGGGGTACGAGCAGTACTTC. It specifies CASSLKGAGYEQYF. This rearrangement joins TRBV5-4 to TRBJ2-7; possible D gene TRBD2, 6 bases. CDR3 length: 14 residues. The V end was cut by 4 bases, the J end by 4 bases, with 15 bases between. Germline assignment: CDR1 SGHNT and CDR2 YYREEE (reference sequence).

CDR3 nucleotides: TGTGCCAGCAGCGTAGGAGTGACAGGGGGCCCAAACAATTATGGCTACACCTTC. Its protein product is CASSVGVTGGPNNYGYTF. V and J are TRBV9 and TRBJ1-2, with 10 positions matching TRBD1. Germline V CDR1 and CDR2: SGDLS, YYNGEE. Germline trimming cut 0 bases from V and 5 bases from J; bases unmatched to any gene: 13. The CDR3 is made up of 18 amino acids.

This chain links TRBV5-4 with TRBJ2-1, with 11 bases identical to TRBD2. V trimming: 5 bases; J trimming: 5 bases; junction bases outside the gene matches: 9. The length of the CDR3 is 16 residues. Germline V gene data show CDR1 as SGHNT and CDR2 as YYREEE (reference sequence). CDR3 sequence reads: CASSFRRLAGNNEQFF. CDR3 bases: TGTGCCAGCAGTTTTCGTCGACTAGCGGGAAACAATGAGCAGTTCTTC.

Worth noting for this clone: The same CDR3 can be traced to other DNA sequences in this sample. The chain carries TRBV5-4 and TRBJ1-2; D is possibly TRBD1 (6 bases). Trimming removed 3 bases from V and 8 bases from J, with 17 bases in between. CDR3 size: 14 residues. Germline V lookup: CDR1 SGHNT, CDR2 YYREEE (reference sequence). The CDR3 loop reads CASSSTTGLDGYTF. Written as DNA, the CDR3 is TGTGCCAGCAGCTCCACAACAGGGTTGGACGGCTACACCTTC.

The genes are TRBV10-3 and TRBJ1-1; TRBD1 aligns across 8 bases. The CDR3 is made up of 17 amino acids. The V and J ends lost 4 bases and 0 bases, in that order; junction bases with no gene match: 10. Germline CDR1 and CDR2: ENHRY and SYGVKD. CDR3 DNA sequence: TGTGCCATCAGTGCTAACAGGGGGGGTTCAATGAACACTGAAGCTTTCTTT. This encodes CAISANRGGSMNTEAFF.

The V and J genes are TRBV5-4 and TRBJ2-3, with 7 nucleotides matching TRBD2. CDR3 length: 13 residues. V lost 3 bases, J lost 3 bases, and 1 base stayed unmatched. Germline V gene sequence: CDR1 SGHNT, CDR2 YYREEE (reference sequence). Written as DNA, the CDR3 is TGTGCCAGCAGCTCGCGGGAGACAGATACGCAGTATTTT. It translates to CASSSRETDTQYF.

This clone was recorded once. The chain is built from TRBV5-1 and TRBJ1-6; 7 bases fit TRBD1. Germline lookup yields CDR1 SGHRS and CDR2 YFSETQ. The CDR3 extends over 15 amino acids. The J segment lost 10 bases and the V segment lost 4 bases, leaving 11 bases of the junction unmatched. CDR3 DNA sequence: TGCGCCAGCAGCCTAACCGGGACAGAGGAATCACCCCTCCACTTT. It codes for CASSLTGTEESPLHF.

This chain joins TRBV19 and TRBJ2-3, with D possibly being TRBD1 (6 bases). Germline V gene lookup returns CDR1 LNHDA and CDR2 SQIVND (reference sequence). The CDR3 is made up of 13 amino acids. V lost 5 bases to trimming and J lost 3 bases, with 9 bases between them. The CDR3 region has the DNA TGTGCCAGTAGTGTACAGGGTACAGATACGCAGTATTTT. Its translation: CASSVQGTDTQYF.

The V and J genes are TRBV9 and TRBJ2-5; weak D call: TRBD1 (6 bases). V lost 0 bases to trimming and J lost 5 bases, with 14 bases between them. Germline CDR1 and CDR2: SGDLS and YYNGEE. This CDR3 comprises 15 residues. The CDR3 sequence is CASSVGQALGETQYF. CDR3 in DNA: TGTGCCAGCAGCGTAGGACAGGCTCTCGGGGAGACCCAGTACTTC.